A selection of T cell receptor beta chains follows, all from one sample in a study of response to subunit inactivated influenza vaccine. TCRdb ran MiXCR on the RT-PCR reads and lists one entry per CDR3 protein. The top ten hold less than 8.5% of the sample, which has 650,000 or so distinct CDR3 sequences, 13% to 15% seen once. The sample consisted of PBMCs from blood, taken less than 15 days before vaccination. These receptors originate from a man aged 45-65 years who received an inactivated influenza vaccine. CDR3s include the opening cysteine and the closing phenylalanine or tryptophan. Each record gives: J gene, V gene, clone size, D gene, CDR3 DNA, CDR3 protein. The D gene is left open where the match is weak. The size entry is marked missing in some rows and otherwise reads once, few, many or a size class.

>TRBJ2-7|TRBV12-3/TRBV12-4|few|-
TGTGCCAGCAGTTCGGGCCTCGTACCCCTCGAGCAGTACTTC
CASSSGLVPLEQYF
>TRBJ2-6|TRBV6-1|-|TRBD1
TGTGCCAGCAGACGGACAGGAGCTGGGGCCAACGTCCTGACTTTC
CASRRTGAGANVLTF
>TRBJ2-1|TRBV5-1|-|TRBD1
TGCGCCAGCATCCCGGGACAGGGGGCCTTCAATGAGCAGTTCTTC
CASIPGQGAFNEQFF
>TRBJ2-6|TRBV4-3|once|TRBD1
TGCGCCAGCAGCCAGGCCCGGGACAGCTTCTCTGGGGCCAACGTCCTGACTTTC
CASSQARDSFSGANVLTF
>TRBJ2-7|TRBV7-9|-|-
TGTGCCAGCAGCTTAGGGTTTATGAACTCCTACGAGCAGTACTTC
CASSLGFMNSYEQYF
>TRBJ1-1|TRBV5-1|many|-
TGCGCCAGCAGCTTGCAGGGGACATTGAACACTGAAGCTTTCTTT
CASSLQGTLNTEAFF
>TRBJ2-3|TRBV19|-|TRBD1
TGTGCCAGTAGTTCGTCTGACAGGGGATTCACAGATACGCAGTATTTT
CASSSSDRGFTDTQYF
>TRBJ2-1|TRBV20-1|-|-
TGCAGTCTAGACAACTACAATGAGCAGTTCTTC
CSLDNYNEQFF
>TRBJ2-5|TRBV2|-|-
TGTGCCAGCAGTGGACAGTCTCAAGAGACCCAGTACTTC
CASSGQSQETQYF
>TRBJ2-1|TRBV10-3|-|-
TGTGCCATCAGTGGGCGAACCCCTGAGGGGCAGGCCAATGAGCAGTTCTTC
CAISGRTPEGQANEQFF
>TRBJ2-2|TRBV20-1|-|TRBD2
TGCTGTGCTAGAGATCTCTTGGAGCGGGGGAACACCGGGGAGCTGTTTTTT
CCARDLLERGNTGELFF
>TRBJ2-5|TRBV24-1|-|TRBD1
TGTGCCACCAGTGGACAGGGCATGTGGGAGACCCAGTACTTC
CATSGQGMWETQYF
>TRBJ1-6|TRBV12-3/TRBV12-4|-|TRBD1
TGTGCCAGCAGCCGGGGACAGTCAAATTCACCCCTCCACTTT
CASSRGQSNSPLHF
>TRBJ2-1|TRBV9|-|-
TGTGCCAGCAGCGTAGATTCATGGGGTAACAATGAGCAGTTCTTC
CASSVDSWGNNEQFF
>TRBJ2-1|TRBV19|few|TRBD2
TGTGCCAGTAGTCCTCCTCTAGCGGGAGCCCTACGGAGCAATGAGCAGTTCTTC
CASSPPLAGALRSNEQFF
>TRBJ2-1|TRBV20-1|many|-
TGCAGTGCGGATTTTGGACCGTACAATGAGCAGTTCTTC
CSADFGPYNEQFF
>TRBJ2-7|TRBV20-1|few|-
TGCAGTGCTAGAGGGATAGGGGACTACGAGCAGTACTTC
CSARGIGDYEQYF
>TRBJ1-2|TRBV27|many|-
TGTGCCAGCGGGCAGGGTGCTGGCTACACCTTC
CASGQGAGYTF
>TRBJ2-3|TRBV20-1|-|-
TGCAGTGTTGGAGGGGGCGCAGATACGCAGTATTTT
CSVGGGADTQYF
>TRBJ2-3|TRBV15|-|-
TGTGCCACCAGCAGAGATCCGATAGCCACAGATACGCAGTATTTT
CATSRDPIATDTQYF
>TRBJ2-7|TRBV6-5|many|-
TGTGCCAGCAGTTATTTGCAGGGTTCCTACGAGCAGTACTTC
CASSYLQGSYEQYF
>TRBJ1-6|TRBV18|few|TRBD1
TGTGCCAGCTCAAGGGACAGGGGTTCACCCCTCCACTTT
CASSRDRGSPLHF
>TRBJ2-5|TRBV6-2/TRBV6-3|few|TRBD2
TGTGCCAGCAGTTACGAGCGCGGGGGACAAGAGACCCAGTACTTC
CASSYERGGQETQYF
>TRBJ2-7|TRBV6-5|-|TRBD2
TGTGCCAGCAGTTACTTTTATACAGGGACTAGCGGGCGCTCCTACGAGCAGTACTTC
CASSYFYTGTSGRSYEQYF
>TRBJ1-2|TRBV11-2|-|TRBD1
TGTGCCAGCAGCTTAGTGAAGGACAGGAACTATGGCTACACCTTC
CASSLVKDRNYGYTF
>TRBJ1-4|TRBV7-8|few|-
TGTGCCAGCAGCTTAGGCGGTAGCGAAAAACTGTTTTTT
CASSLGGSEKLFF
>TRBJ2-6|TRBV3-1|once|-
TGTGCCAGCAGCCACGGCAGGGCGATATCCTCTGGGGCCAACGTCCTGACTTTC
CASSHGRAISSGANVLTF
>TRBJ2-1|TRBV12-3/TRBV12-4|-|-
TGTGCCATTAGGGCGGAACCCCTATACAATGAGCAGTTCTTC
CAIRAEPLYNEQFF
>TRBJ2-1|TRBV2|few|-
TGTGCCAGCCAGGGACGAGGTTGGGATGAGCAGTTCTTC
CASQGRGWDEQFF
>TRBJ2-3|TRBV29-1|-|TRBD2
TGCAGCGCCAGGGAGGGAGATACGCAGTATTTT
CSAREGDTQYF
>TRBJ2-6|TRBV5-5|few|-
TGTGCCAGCAGCTTGGTTGGGGGCGCTTCCTCTGGGGCCAACGTCCTGACTTTC
CASSLVGGASSGANVLTF
>TRBJ2-1|TRBV6-2/TRBV6-3|-|TRBD2
TGTGCCACCCTCCGGGGGGGGGTGTACAATGAGCAGTTCTTC
CATLRGGVYNEQFF
>TRBJ2-5|TRBV28|-|TRBD2
TGTGCCAGCAGTGACCCGGGACTAGCGGGGAGCGTGACCCAGTACTTC
CASSDPGLAGSVTQYF
>TRBJ2-5|TRBV9|few|TRBD2
TGTGCCAGCAGCACCGTAGCGGGGGGGCTTGAGACCCAGTACTTC
CASSTVAGGLETQYF
>TRBJ2-6|TRBV21-1|-|-
TGTGCCATCACCCACACGTACTCTGGGGCCAACGTCCTGACTTTC
CAITHTYSGANVLTF
>TRBJ2-6|TRBV4-3|-|-
TGCGCCAGCAGCCAAGCATTCAACCGGGCGGGGGCCAACGTCCTGACTTTC
CASSQAFNRAGANVLTF
>TRBJ1-1|TRBV29-1|-|-
TGCAGCGTGGGTTCCGAGATAAACACTGAAGCTTTCTTT
CSVGSEINTEAFF
>TRBJ2-1|TRBV2|few|TRBD2
TGTGCCAGCAATTCGGCTAGCGGGGGGGATGAGCAGTTCTTC
CASNSASGGDEQFF
>TRBJ2-7|TRBV12-3/TRBV12-4|-|TRBD2
TGTGCCAGCAGTCCCCTAAGCGGGGGGGCGGTGCAGTACTTC
CASSPLSGGAVQYF
>TRBJ1-2|TRBV6-1|-|-
TGTGCCAGCAGGGACCCAGTGGGCTATGGCTACACCTTC
CASRDPVGYGYTF
>TRBJ1-2|TRBV30|-|-
TGTGCCTCCCCGCGGGGGGGACGGGGCTACACCTTC
CASPRGGRGYTF
>TRBJ2-7|TRBV7-2|few|TRBD2
TGTGCCAGCAGCGGGGGACTAGCGGGGTTATACGAGCAGTACTTC
CASSGGLAGLYEQYF
>TRBJ2-5|TRBV28|-|-
TGTGCCAGCAGTAGTACATGGGCGGAAGAGACCCAGTACTTC
CASSSTWAEETQYF
>TRBJ2-1|TRBV7-8|-|TRBD1
TGTGCCAGCAGCCCCCAGCGATTACCCCTGGACAGGGGTAGGCATGAGCAGTTCTTC
CASSPQRLPLDRGRHEQFF
>TRBJ1-5|TRBV7-2|-|TRBD1
TGTGCCAGCACCAAGGACAGGTTTAGCAATCAGCCCCAGCATTTT
CASTKDRFSNQPQHF
>TRBJ1-1|TRBV20-1|-|-
TGCAGTGCTAGAGACTCAGGGGAGGGGGCTTTCTTT
CSARDSGEGAFF
>TRBJ2-1|TRBV6-1|few|-
TGTGCCAGCAGGTCAATCGGGACTCCCATCTACAATGAGCAGTTCTTC
CASRSIGTPIYNEQFF
>TRBJ2-5|TRBV15|-|-
TGTGCCACCAGCCAGACCCCCCCAGAGACCCAGTACTTC
CATSQTPPETQYF
>TRBJ2-1|TRBV7-9|-|TRBD1
TGTGCCAGCAGCCGCAACAGGGGACCCTCCTACAATGAGCAGTTCTTC
CASSRNRGPSYNEQFF
>TRBJ2-3|TRBV9|few|-
TGTGCCAGCAGCCCCTGGGGCGGGAGCACAGATACGCAGTATTTT
CASSPWGGSTDTQYF
>TRBJ1-2|TRBV24-1|few|TRBD1
TGTGCCACCAGTGATGGGGACAGGTTCGGATATGGCTACACCTTC
CATSDGDRFGYGYTF
>TRBJ2-2|TRBV12-3/TRBV12-4|few|-
TGTGCCAGCAGTTCAGGGTCCGGGGAGCTGTTTTTT
CASSSGSGELFF
>TRBJ1-5|TRBV28|-|-
TGTGCCAGCAGTTTGATATGGGGTGGCAATCAGCCCCAGCATTTT
CASSLIWGGNQPQHF
>TRBJ2-1|TRBV2|-|TRBD1
TGTGCCAGCGGGACAGCTTCCTACAATGAGCAGTTCTTC
CASGTASYNEQFF
>TRBJ2-1|TRBV28|few|-
TGTGCCAGCACCAGGGGCGGGGCCAATGAGCAGTTCTTC
CASTRGGANEQFF
>TRBJ2-1|TRBV29-1|-|TRBD2
TGCAGCGTTTTCGGACTAGCGGGCCCCCTCTACAATGAGCAGTTCTTC
CSVFGLAGPLYNEQFF
>TRBJ2-2|TRBV7-7|few|-
TGTGCCAGCAGCCAGGACTACTACGGGGAGCTGTTTTTT
CASSQDYYGELFF